These 10 T cell receptor beta chains were sequenced from one sample in a study of blood T cell repertoires in COVID-19. Sequencing was performed with immunoSEQ multiplex PCR; in TCRdb, only in-frame clones are kept and a portion is missing. The table records over 110,000 clones, more than 65% of them present only once. The sample taken for sequencing was peripheral blood. All receptors derive from a man aged 60 to 69 with active or convalescent COVID-19.

The chain links TRBV4-3 to TRBJ1-1, with D uncertain. V was pared by 3 bases and J by 5 bases, with 7 bases between. The CDR3 covers 12 residues. CDR1 is LGHNA and CDR2 is YSLEER in the germline V gene. CDR3 DNA sequence: TGCGCCAGCAGCCACGGGTTTACTGAAGCTTTCTTT. This translates into CASSHGFTEAFF.

The gene calls are TRBV10-1 and TRBJ1-5; no clear D gene. This CDR3 region has 12 residues. Trimming pared 2 bases from V and 4 bases from J, leaving 3 bases between. Germline V CDR1 and CDR2: WNHNN, SYGVQD (reference sequence). The CDR3 bases are TGCGCCAGCAGTGAGCCAAATCAGCCCCAGCATTTT. Translation gives CASSEPNQPQHF.

The V and J genes are TRBV18 and TRBJ1-1; D may be TRBD1 (5 bases). The CDR3 extends over 17 amino acids. V lost 4 bases, J lost 0 bases, and 18 bases lay in between. CDR1 and CDR2 from the germline V gene are KGHSH and LQKENI. CDR3 sequence: CASSLSESNRLNTEAFF. In DNA form, the CDR3 reads TGTGCCAGCTCACTCAGTGAATCGAACAGGTTGAACACTGAAGCTTTCTTT.

This clone was counted only a few times. The gene calls are TRBV27 and TRBJ1-5; TRBD1 agrees at 7 bases. This CDR3 has 14 residues. The junction had 8 bases not matched to a gene; V was cut back by 5 bases and J by 7 bases. CDR1 and CDR2 (germline): MNHEY, SMNVEV (reference sequence). For the CDR3, the DNA is TGTGCCAGCAGTCCGTGGGACAGTACCCAGCCCCAGCATTTT. Translated: CASSPWDSTQPQHF.

This clone was seen only once. V is TRBV6-5 and J is TRBJ1-5, with TRBD1 matching 7 bases. V lost 4 bases, J lost 1 base, and 4 bases stayed unmatched. The CDR3 consists of 15 residues. The germline V gene encodes CDR1 MNHEY and CDR2 SVGAGI. The CDR3 sequence: CASSSGGRSNQPQHF. CDR3 nucleotide sequence: TGTGCCAGCAGTTCAGGGGGACGCAGCAATCAGCCCCAGCATTTT.

This clone was seen only a few times. DNA for the CDR3: TGTGCCAGTAGTATTGGGACTAGCGGGATCACCGGGGAGCTGTTTTTT. Its translation: CASSIGTSGITGELFF. The gene calls are TRBV19 and TRBJ2-2; TRBD2 matches 13 bases. The CDR3 runs 16 residues. The trim removed 3 bases at V and 4 bases at J, leaving 2 bases unmatched. Germline V CDR1 and CDR2: LNHDA, SQIVND (reference sequence).

In DNA, the CDR3 is TGCGCCAGCAGCAGGGGGCCGGGACCCTACGAGCAGTACTTC. Amino acids: CASSRGPGPYEQYF. The chain employs TRBV4-1 and TRBJ2-7, with 7 bases lining up with TRBD1. V shed 5 bases, J shed 2 bases, and the junction held 6 bases outside the gene matches. Germline values: CDR1 MGHRA, CDR2 YSYEKL. The CDR3 spans 14 residues.

J is TRBJ2-3 and V is TRBV10-2; 15 positions agree with TRBD2. Germline assignment: CDR1 WSHSY and CDR2 SAAADI. V gave up 4 bases and J gave up 5 bases; unmatched junction bases: 4. There are 16 residues in the CDR3. The CDR3 loop is CASSGTSGRARDTQYF. The CDR3 DNA sequence: TGCGCCAGCAGTGGGACTAGCGGGAGGGCCAGAGATACGCAGTATTTT.

In DNA, the CDR3 is TGCAGCGCCCACTTGAACACTGAAGCTTTCTTT. This gives the protein CSAHLNTEAFF. This chain connects TRBV29-1 to TRBJ1-1; D uncertain. V was clipped by 7 bases and J by 0 bases, with 6 bases between them. Germline values: CDR1 SQVTM, CDR2 ANQGSEA. The CDR3 is made up of 11 amino acids.

The rearrangement uses TRBV29-1 and TRBJ2-2; 7 bases agree with TRBD1. Germline V gene lookup returns CDR1 SQVTM and CDR2 ANQGSEA. The CDR3 length is 15 residues. Unmatched junction bases numbered 9, after V lost 5 bases and J lost 3 bases. The CDR3 sequence is CSVLGRGQDTGELFF. CDR3 sequence (DNA): TGCAGCGTTCTAGGTAGGGGGCAGGACACCGGGGAGCTGTTTTTT.